These 28 T cell receptor beta chains originate from one sample sequenced in a study of shared clonotypes between healthy human individuals. Clones were sequenced by immunoSEQ multiplex PCR, and TCRdb holds only the in-frame ones, with some missing. The sample holds roughly 2,000,000 clones, over 85% seen once. CD45RO-negative CD8 cells positively selected for CCR7 made up the naive population, which excluded terminally differentiated effector memory CD45RA+ cells. The sequencing input was naive CD8+ T cells sorted from blood. All receptors come from a young man in good health.

V is TRBV11-2 and J is TRBJ2-7; D may be TRBD1 (5 bases). CDR1 SGHAT and CDR2 FQNNGV come from the germline V gene. The CDR3 length is 14 residues. The V and J ends lost 4 bases and 2 bases respectively, with 12 bases between them. In DNA, the CDR3 is TGTGCCAGCAGCTCCTCAGGGTCACCCTACGAGCAGTACTTC. Translated: CASSSSGSPYEQYF.

The CDR3 DNA is TGTGCCAGCAGTACTGGGTCTACCTACGAGCAGTACTTC. Translated: CASSTGSTYEQYF. V and J are TRBV5-6 and TRBJ2-7; D unresolved. V lost 5 bases, J lost 2 bases, and 11 bases lay in between. The germline CDR1 and CDR2 sequences are SGHDT and YYEEEE. This CDR3 comprises 13 residues. Combining the CDR3 with reference TRBV5-6 and TRBJ2-7 gives the whole variable domain DAGVTQSPTHLIKTRGQQVTLRCSPKSGHDTVSWYQQALGQGPQFIFQYYEEEERQRGNFPDRFSGHQFPNYSSELNVNALLLGDSALYLCASSTGSTYEQYFGPGTRLTVT.

This chain joins TRBV4-1 and TRBJ1-5; D might be TRBD1 (6 bases). V lost 0 bases, J lost 5 bases, and 11 bases lay in between. Germline V CDR1 and CDR2: MGHRA, YSYEKL. The CDR3 sequence is 15 residues long. CDR3 bases: TGCGCCAGCAGCCAAGATTCGGGGGGCGATCAGCCCCAGCATTTT. Its protein product is CASSQDSGGDQPQHF.

The CDR3 DNA sequence: TGTGCCAGCAGCGTAGTTGGACTAGCGGGAGAGCCCCTTGTGAATGAGCAGTTCTTC. Amino acids: CASSVVGLAGEPLVNEQFF. The genes are TRBV9 and TRBJ2-1; 13 positions agree with TRBD2. Germline assignment: CDR1 SGDLS and CDR2 YYNGEE. The trim removed 0 bases at V and 7 bases at J, leaving 13 bases unmatched. The CDR3 is 19 amino acids.

V is TRBV28 and J is TRBJ1-5; 7 bases are a match to TRBD1. The CDR3 contains 13 residues. CDR1 MDHEN and CDR2 SYDVKM come from the germline V gene. The V and J ends lost 6 bases and 5 bases, in that order; junction bases with no gene match: 4. This chain's CDR3 is CASSLQGHQPQHF. Here the CDR3 DNA reads TGTGCCAGCAGCTTACAGGGGCATCAGCCCCAGCATTTT.

The V gene is TRBV15, the J gene TRBJ2-3; D unresolved. The CDR3 extends over 13 amino acids. V was clipped by 10 bases and J by 0 bases, with 11 bases between them. Germline lookup yields CDR1 LNHNV and CDR2 YYDKDF (reference sequence). CDR3 DNA sequence: TGTGCCATTGAGGACCGAAGCACAGATACGCAGTATTTT. This translates into CAIEDRSTDTQYF.

The genes are TRBV2 and TRBJ2-7; D remains ambiguous. The CDR3 extends over 13 amino acids. The germline gives CDR1 SNHLY, CDR2 FYNNEI. Trimming removed 11 bases at V and 3 bases at J, with 17 bases between. In DNA form, the CDR3 reads TGTGCCCTCCGCCCCCAGGCGGACTACGAGCAGTACTTC. As protein: CALRPQADYEQYF.

The chain carries TRBV5-1 and TRBJ1-3; weak D call: TRBD1 (6 bases). This CDR3 contains 15 residues. The V end was cut by 0 bases, the J end by 3 bases, with 10 bases between. Germline lookup yields CDR1 SGHRS and CDR2 YFSETQ. The CDR3 reads CASSLDTGLGNTIYF. The CDR3, as DNA: TGCGCCAGCAGCTTGGATACAGGGCTTGGAAACACCATATATTTT.

CDR3 in amino acids: CAISGEGFSPLHF. The CDR3 DNA is TGTGCCATCAGTGGGGAAGGGTTTTCACCCCTCCACTTT. V is TRBV10-3 and J is TRBJ1-6; no firm D call. This CDR3 comprises 13 residues. Trimming removed 4 bases from V and 9 bases from J, with 10 bases in between. The germline gives CDR1 ENHRY, CDR2 SYGVKD.

The chain combines TRBV28 with TRBJ2-7, with TRBD1 as a possible D gene (6 bases). CDR1 is MDHEN, CDR2 SYDVKM, per germline. Trimming stripped 8 bases from V and 7 bases from J, with 21 bases between. The CDR3 runs 14 residues. The CDR3 nucleotides read TGTGCCAGCTCTGGGGCAGGGGTCCCTGGGGAGCAGTACTTC. The encoded protein is CASSGAGVPGEQYF.

V is TRBV6-5 and J is TRBJ1-6; D not resolved. Germline V CDR1 and CDR2: MNHEY, SVGAGI. V was clipped by 0 bases and J by 7 bases, with 10 bases between them. The CDR3 is made up of 15 amino acids. The CDR3 nucleotides read TGTGCCAGCAGTTACTCGACTACGGGCAATTCACCCCTCCACTTT. This translates into CASSYSTTGNSPLHF.

This sequence joins TRBV4-1 and TRBJ2-7, with 7 bases fitting TRBD1. After removal of 4 bases from V and 0 bases from J, the junction contained 12 bases not matched to a gene. CDR3 length: 17 residues. The germline V gene has CDR1 MGHRA and CDR2 YSYEKL. DNA for the CDR3: TGCGCCAGCAGCCTCGTCTTAAGGACAGGCGACTCCTACGAGCAGTACTTC. Translating gives CASSLVLRTGDSYEQYF.

This clone was seen a few times. Different DNA sequences within this sample yield the same CDR3. The genes are TRBV5-1 and TRBJ1-2, with a possible D match to TRBD1 (5 bases). CDR3 length equals 13 residues. The V gene's germline CDR1 is SGHRS and CDR2 YFSETQ. The germline V and J ends were trimmed by 2 bases and 3 bases, with 8 bases remaining between them. CDR3 in DNA: TGCGCCAGCAGCTTCGGGGGAGACTATGGCTACACCTTC. Protein product: CASSFGGDYGYTF.

This sequence joins TRBV4-1 and TRBJ1-3; D is undetermined. The V gene's germline CDR1 is MGHRA and CDR2 YSYEKL. V was pared by 0 bases and J by 5 bases, with 8 bases between. The CDR3 covers 14 residues. CDR3 DNA sequence: TGCGCCAGCAGCCAAGATTGGGTCAGAAACACCATATATTTT. This codes for CASSQDWVRNTIYF.

The chain uses TRBV9 and TRBJ1-2; tentatively, D is TRBD1 (5 bases). CDR3 length equals 18 residues. The germline V gene encodes CDR1 SGDLS and CDR2 YYNGEE. The V end was cut by 3 bases, the J end by 2 bases, with 23 bases between. CDR3: CASSETRGVGDGNYGYTF. Written as DNA, the CDR3 is TGTGCCAGCAGCGAAACAAGGGGCGTCGGGGATGGCAACTATGGCTACACCTTC.

This clone was seen a single time. The rearrangement uses TRBV5-1 and TRBJ1-3; no reliable D call. The V gene lost 0 bases and the J gene lost 0 bases, with 7 bases spanning the gap. This CDR3 is built from 15 residues. CDR1 SGHRS and CDR2 YFSETQ come from the germline V gene. The CDR3 DNA reads TGCGCCAGCAGCTTGGAGGTGGTCTCTGGAAACACCATATATTTT. Protein product: CASSLEVVSGNTIYF.

The V gene is TRBV2, the J gene TRBJ2-1; 15 positions match TRBD2. J gave up 6 bases and V 9 bases, and 6 bases lay outside the gene matches. Germline V CDR1 and CDR2: SNHLY, FYNNEI. This CDR3 contains 15 residues. CDR3 amino acids: CARKGTSGGLNEQFF. In DNA form, the CDR3 reads TGTGCCAGGAAGGGGACTAGCGGGGGGCTCAATGAGCAGTTCTTC.

The chain carries TRBV6-5 and TRBJ2-7, with 8 bases matching TRBD2. Germline loops: CDR1 MNHEY, CDR2 SVGAGI. The trim removed 2 bases at V and 3 bases at J, leaving 3 bases unmatched. The CDR3 is 14 amino acids. The CDR3 sequence is CASSYGTSHYEQYF. In nucleotides, the CDR3 is TGTGCCAGCAGTTACGGGACTAGTCACTACGAGCAGTACTTC.

The V call is TRBV28, the J call TRBJ1-6; D not resolved. Trimming removed 3 bases at V and 1 base at J, with 16 bases between. Germline V gene lookup returns CDR1 MDHEN and CDR2 SYDVKM. There are 18 residues in the CDR3. The CDR3: CASSFVTGFDSYNSPLHF. CDR3 in DNA: TGTGCCAGCAGTTTCGTTACCGGTTTCGATTCCTATAATTCACCCCTCCACTTT.

The V and J genes are TRBV28 and TRBJ2-1; D unresolved. The germline gives CDR1 MDHEN, CDR2 SYDVKM. The CDR3 contains 13 residues. With 7 bases removed from V and 0 bases from J, the gap between germline ends came to 7 bases. CDR3 region: CASMASSYNEQFF. The CDR3 DNA follows: TGTGCCAGCATGGCTAGCTCCTACAATGAGCAGTTCTTC.

This clone was counted once. J is TRBJ2-3 and V is TRBV27, with TRBD2 matching over 7 bases. With 7 bases clipped from V and 1 base from J, the junction kept 8 bases outside the gene matches. Germline assignment: CDR1 MNHEY and CDR2 SMNVEV (reference sequence). The CDR3 contains 15 residues. The CDR3 sequence: CASTLMGGGTDTQYF. The CDR3 DNA follows: TGTGCCAGCACCTTGATGGGGGGGGGCACAGATACGCAGTATTTT.

This sequence joins TRBV15 and TRBJ2-1, with 7 positions matching TRBD2. Per the germline V gene, CDR1 is LNHNV and CDR2 is YYDKDF (reference sequence). The CDR3 loop spans 13 amino acids. The junction had 3 bases not matched to a gene; V was cut back by 4 bases and J by 6 bases. CDR3 residues: CATSTGTINEQFF. The CDR3 DNA sequence: TGTGCCACCAGCACCGGGACTATCAATGAGCAGTTCTTC. The full variable domain, with the rest looked up from reference TRBV15 and TRBJ2-1, is DAMVIQNPRYQVTQFGKPVTLSCSQTLNHNVMYWYQQKSSQAPKLLFHYYDKDFNNEADTPDNFQSRRPNTSFCFLDIRSPGLGDTAMYLCATSTGTINEQFFGPGTRLTVL.

The gene calls are TRBV4-1 and TRBJ2-7; D is perhaps TRBD2 (6 bases). This CDR3 contains 14 residues. Trimming took off 0 bases at V and 3 bases at J, with 9 bases between the two ends. Per germline, CDR1 MGHRA and CDR2 YSYEKL. CDR3 residues: CASSQDGDFYEQYF. The CDR3 DNA reads TGCGCCAGCAGCCAAGATGGGGACTTCTACGAGCAGTACTTC.

J is TRBJ2-3 and V is TRBV29-1; TRBD2 agrees at 10 bases. V was clipped by 6 bases and J by 7 bases; unmatched bases: 7. Looked up from germline, CDR1 is SQVTM and CDR2 is ANQGSEA. The CDR3 is 13 residues long. CDR3 sequence (DNA): TGCAGCGTGCAAGCGGGGGGGCAATATACGCAGTATTTT. It yields the protein CSVQAGGQYTQYF.

This clone was seen once. The chain is built from TRBV16 and TRBJ2-3, with D possibly TRBD2 on 5 matching bases. Germline assignment: CDR1 KGHSY and CDR2 FQNENV. The V end was cut by 3 bases, the J end by 4 bases, with 8 bases between. The CDR3 sequence is 13 residues long. The CDR3, as DNA: TGTGCCAGCAGCCACGCGAGGGCAGATACGCAGTATTTT. Its translation: CASSHARADTQYF.

This clone occurred once. DNA for the CDR3: TGTGCCACCAGCAGAGATCATTCGGGGGCCTCCACAGATACGCAGTATTTT. It codes for CATSRDHSGASTDTQYF. This chain links TRBV15 with TRBJ2-3, with D perhaps matching TRBD1 or TRBD2 (6 bases each). CDR3 length: 17 residues. Germline loops: CDR1 LNHNV, CDR2 YYDKDF (reference sequence). V was shortened by 0 bases and J by 2 bases, with 15 bases between the two germline ends.

The chain couples TRBV5-5 to TRBJ2-1; TRBD2 matches 10 bases. The CDR3 extends over 16 amino acids. Germline loops: CDR1 SGHKS, CDR2 YYEKEE (reference sequence). The ends lost 6 bases at V and 4 bases at J; junction bases unmatched: 10. The CDR3 spells CASKLVGLAEYNEQFF. CDR3 bases: TGTGCCAGCAAGCTCGTTGGACTAGCGGAATACAATGAGCAGTTCTTC. Filled out from reference TRBV5-5 and TRBJ2-1, the complete variable domain reads DAGVTQSPTHLIKTRGQQVTLRCSPISGHKSVSWYQQVLGQGPQFIFQYYEKEERGRGNFPDRFSARQFPNYSSELNVNALLLGDSALYLCASKLVGLAEYNEQFFGPGTRLTVL.

Written as DNA, the CDR3 is TGCAGCGTTACAGGGCCCGCTAGCACAGATACGCAGTATTTT. Its translation is CSVTGPASTDTQYF. The rearrangement links TRBV29-1 to TRBJ2-3; possible D gene TRBD1, 6 bases. The CDR3 spans 14 residues. CDR1 and CDR2 from the germline V gene are SQVTM and ANQGSEA. The ends were cut back, 5 bases at V and 0 bases at J, with 12 bases in the middle.